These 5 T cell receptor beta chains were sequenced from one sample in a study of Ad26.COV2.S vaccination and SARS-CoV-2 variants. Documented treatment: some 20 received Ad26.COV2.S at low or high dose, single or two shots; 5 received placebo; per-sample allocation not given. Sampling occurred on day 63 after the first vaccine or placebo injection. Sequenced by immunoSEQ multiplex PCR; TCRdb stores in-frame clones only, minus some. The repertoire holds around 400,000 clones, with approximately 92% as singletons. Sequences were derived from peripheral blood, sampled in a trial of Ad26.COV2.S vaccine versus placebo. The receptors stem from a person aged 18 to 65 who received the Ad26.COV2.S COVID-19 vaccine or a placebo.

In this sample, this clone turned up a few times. CDR3 in amino acids: CASSLMGEAHYEQYF. DNA for the CDR3: TGTGCCAGCAGCTTAATGGGGGAGGCCCATTACGAGCAGTACTTC. This chain joins TRBV13 and TRBJ2-7; tentative D call: TRBD2 (6 bases). Trimming stripped 2 bases from V and 4 bases from J, with 15 bases between. Germline CDR1 is PRHDT and CDR2 is FYEKMQ (reference sequence). This CDR3 has 15 amino acids.

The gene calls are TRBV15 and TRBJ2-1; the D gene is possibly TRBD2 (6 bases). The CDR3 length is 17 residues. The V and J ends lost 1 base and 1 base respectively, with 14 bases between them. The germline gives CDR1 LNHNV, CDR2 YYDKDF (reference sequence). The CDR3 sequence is CATSRVGGTQSYNEQFF. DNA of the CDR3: TGTGCCACCAGCAGAGTAGGCGGGACTCAATCCTACAATGAGCAGTTCTTC.

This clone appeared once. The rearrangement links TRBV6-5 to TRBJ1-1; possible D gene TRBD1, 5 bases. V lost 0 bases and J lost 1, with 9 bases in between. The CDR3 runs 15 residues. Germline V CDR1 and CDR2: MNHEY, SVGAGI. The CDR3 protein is CASSYSGRANTEAFF. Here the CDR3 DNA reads TGTGCCAGCAGTTACTCTGGCAGGGCGAACACTGAAGCTTTCTTT.

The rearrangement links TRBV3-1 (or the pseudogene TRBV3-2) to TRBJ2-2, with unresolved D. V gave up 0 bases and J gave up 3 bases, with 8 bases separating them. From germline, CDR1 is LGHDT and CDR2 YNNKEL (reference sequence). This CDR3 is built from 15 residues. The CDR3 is CASSQDRPYTGELFF. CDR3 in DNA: TGTGCCAGCAGCCAAGATAGACCCTACACCGGGGAGCTGTTTTTT.

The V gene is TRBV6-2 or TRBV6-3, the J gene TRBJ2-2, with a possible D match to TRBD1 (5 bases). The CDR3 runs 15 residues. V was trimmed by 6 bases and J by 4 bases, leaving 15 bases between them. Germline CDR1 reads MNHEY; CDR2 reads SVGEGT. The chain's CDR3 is CASSDARAGTGELFF. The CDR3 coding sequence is TGTGCCAGCAGCGATGCCAGGGCCGGCACCGGGGAGCTGTTTTTT.